Each of the 9 T cell receptor beta chains below was sequenced from the same sample in a study of glioma-infiltrating T cells. The iRepertoire nested amplicon-rescue multiplex PCR amplified TCR alpha and beta CDR3s from RNA. MiXCR, applied by TCRdb to the multiplex PCR reads, yields one record per CDR3 protein. The data hold fewer than 110,000 distinct CDR3 sequences, with under 30% observed a single time. The sequenced material came from glioma tissue, nonneoplastic brain tissue, or PBMCs (not recorded which). The receptor set was obtained from a human donor with low-grade glioma or glioblastoma, undergoing nonglioma brain surgery, or in good health (not recorded which).

This clonotype was picked up one time. This may be a read error: a much more frequent sequence differs by one nucleotide. Because it lacks the conserved phenylalanine or tryptophan at the end, this CDR3 is likely a read error. This sequence joins TRBV6-6 and TRBJ2-1; 8 bases line up with TRBD1. The CDR3 spans 14 residues. With 6 bases clipped from V and 6 bases from J, the junction kept 7 bases outside the gene matches. The germline CDR1 and CDR2 sequences are MNHNY and SVGAGI (reference sequence). This chain's CDR3 is CASSQGQGVNEQFL. The CDR3 region has the DNA TGTGCCAGCAGCCAAGGACAGGGTGTCAATGAGCAGTTCCTC.

This clonotype has just a few counts. V gene TRBV12-3 or TRBV12-4 combines with J gene TRBJ2-5, with D maybe TRBD1 (6 bases). V lost 5 bases to trimming and J lost 5 bases, with 12 bases between them. This CDR3 contains 13 residues. CDR3 DNA sequence: TGTGCCAGCAGTCCCACAGGGTGGGAGACCCAGTACTTC. Translated, it gives CASSPTGWETQYF.

In its sample, this clonotype was seen many times. V is TRBV29-1 and J is TRBJ2-7, with D maybe TRBD2 (6 bases). The germline V and J ends were trimmed by 4 bases and 0 bases, with 10 bases remaining between them. CDR3 size: 13 residues. CDR1 and CDR2 from the germline V gene are SQVTM and ANQGSEA. Written as DNA, the CDR3 is TGCAGCGTTGGGAGGGCAAGCTCCTACGAGCAGTACTTC. This translates into CSVGRASSYEQYF.

The chain links TRBV7-2 to TRBJ2-4; TRBD2 is a possible D gene (6 bases). Germline-derived CDR1 and CDR2 are SGHTA and FQGNSA. Trimming stripped 3 bases from V and 2 bases from J, with 11 bases between. This CDR3 region has 15 residues. CDR3 DNA sequence: TGTGCCAGCAGCTTGATAGGGGACTCCAAAAACATTCAGTACTTC. Translating gives CASSLIGDSKNIQYF. The whole variable domain, filled in from reference TRBV7-2 and TRBJ2-4, reads GAGVSQSPSNKVTEKGKDVELRCDPISGHTALYWYRQSLGQGLEFLIYFQGNSAPDKSGLPSDRFSAERTGGSVSTLTIQRTQQEDSAVYLCASSLIGDSKNIQYFGAGTRLSVL.

This clonotype was seen a handful of times. The V gene is TRBV20-1, the J gene TRBJ2-4, with D perhaps matching TRBD2 (5 bases). Germline assignment: CDR1 DFQATT and CDR2 SNEGSKA (reference sequence). Deletions cut 0 bases from V and 0 bases from J, with 9 bases between. The CDR3 is 15 residues long. The DNA of the CDR3 is TGCAGTGCTAGAGACGACTACCTAGCCAAAAACATTCAGTACTTC. This codes for CSARDDYLAKNIQYF.

The table lists this clonotype with many counts. The chain uses TRBV6-2 or TRBV6-3 and TRBJ2-2, with D perhaps matching TRBD1 or TRBD2 (5 bases each). Trimming cost V 7 bases and J 4 bases, with 31 bases left between them. Germline CDR1 reads MNHEY; CDR2 reads SVGEGT. This CDR3 contains 20 residues. CDR3 sequence: CASTPRLGDRVVSGTGELFF. The DNA of the CDR3 is TGTGCCAGCACCCCGAGGTTGGGGGACCGTGTCGTTAGTGGCACCGGGGAGCTGTTTTTT.

This chain connects TRBV7-2 to TRBJ1-1, with D tentatively TRBD1 (5 bases). V was pared by 8 bases and J by 10 bases, with 17 bases between. Germline CDR1 reads SGHTA; CDR2 reads FQGNSA. CDR3 length: 12 amino acids. The CDR3, as DNA: TGTGCCAGCGTCTCAGTTCGGAGGGGAGCTTTCTTT. Its protein is CASVSVRRGAFF.

This clonotype was seen ten or more times. J is TRBJ2-3 and V is TRBV28; 7 nucleotides match TRBD2. The CDR3 sequence is 15 residues long. V shed 7 bases, J shed 1 base, and the junction held 8 bases outside the gene matches. CDR1 and CDR2 (germline): MDHEN, SYDVKM. The CDR3 bases are TGTGCCAGCAAACAACAGCGGGGCCGCACAGATACGCAGTATTTT. It specifies CASKQQRGRTDTQYF.

This chain connects TRBV2 to TRBJ1-5; 7 positions match TRBD1. CDR1 SNHLY and CDR2 FYNNEI come from the germline V gene. V lost 8 bases to trimming and J lost 4 bases; unmatched junction nucleotides: 11. The CDR3 is 15 residues long. The CDR3 reads CASRVRQGKNQPQHF. The CDR3 coding sequence is TGTGCCAGCCGAGTTCGACAGGGAAAAAATCAGCCCCAGCATTTT.